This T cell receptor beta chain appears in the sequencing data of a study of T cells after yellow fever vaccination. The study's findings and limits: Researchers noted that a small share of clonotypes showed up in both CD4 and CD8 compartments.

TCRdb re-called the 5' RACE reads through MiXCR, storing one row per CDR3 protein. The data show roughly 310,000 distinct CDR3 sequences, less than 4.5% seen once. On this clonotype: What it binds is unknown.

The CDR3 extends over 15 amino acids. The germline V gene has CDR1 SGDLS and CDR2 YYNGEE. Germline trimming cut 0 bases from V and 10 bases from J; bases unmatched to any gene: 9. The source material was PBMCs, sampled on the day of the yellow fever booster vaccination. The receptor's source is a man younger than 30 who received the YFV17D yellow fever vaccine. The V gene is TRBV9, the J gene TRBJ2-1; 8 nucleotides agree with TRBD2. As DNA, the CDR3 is TGTGCCAGCAGCGTAGAGACGGGGGGGGCGACGGAGCAGTTCTTC. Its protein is CASSVETGGATEQFF.